This T cell receptor (beta chain) was sequenced during a study of blood T cell repertoires in COVID-19. Study-level background: From T cells, B-cell-depleted T cells, or PBMCs came the material, which was cDNA or gDNA.

As processed by the authors: How many nucleated cells were present was estimated from reference gene primer amplification. Using immunoSEQ multiplex PCR, the repertoire was profiled, and TCRdb retains in-frame clones only, with some absent. The V and J calls and clone size come from that table; D and trimming were worked out from the DNA. This repertoire shows roughly 150,000 clones, roughly 80% found once; its top ten account for roughly 8%. Germline-derived CDR1 and CDR2 are SGDLS and YYNGEE. The ends were cut back, 4 bases at V and 2 bases at J, with 12 bases in the middle. The CDR3 is made up of 15 amino acids. This clone occurred once.

The chain uses TRBV9 and TRBJ1-4, with D possibly matching TRBD1 (5 bases). Sequenced sample: peripheral blood. The receptor was derived from a man in his 60s with acute or convalescent COVID-19. CDR3 in amino acids: CASSPTGETNEKLFF. The DNA of the CDR3 is TGTGCCAGCAGCCCAACGGGGGAGACTAATGAAAAACTGTTTTTT.